Reported below is one T cell receptor (beta chain). Under the authors' procedure: Researchers report that nucleated cell counts were estimated from reference gene primer amplification. The table came from immunoSEQ multiplex PCR; TCRdb's copy has only in-frame clones and leaves some out. V, J and clone size were drawn from that table, and D and trimming were deduced from the DNA. This sample has a few hundred thousand clones, with roughly 85% found just once. Germline V gene lookup returns CDR1 MDHEN and CDR2 SYDVKM. V lost 4 bases to trimming and J lost 1 base, with 10 bases between them. The CDR3 has 14 residues. The sample belongs to a study of blood T cell repertoires in COVID-19.

The chain recombines TRBV28 with TRBJ1-1; no firm D call. Sequences were obtained from peripheral blood. This sequence originates from a woman aged 18-35 years with acute or convalescent COVID-19. This CDR3 reads CASSSPLSNTEAFF. CDR3 DNA sequence: TGTGCCAGCAGTTCCCCCTTATCGAACACTGAAGCTTTCTTT.